The present TCR beta chain was sequenced within a study of blood T cell repertoires in COVID-19. For the study at large: Spain, Italy and the United States supplied samples that represented acute and convalescent COVID-19.

V was cut by 5 bases and J by 2 bases, with 15 bases left in between. CDR3 length: 16 residues. Germline V gives CDR1 MNHNY, CDR2 SVGAGI (reference sequence). In the authors' methods: Amplification of reference gene primers was used by the study to estimate nucleated cell counts. The data were produced by immunoSEQ multiplex PCR, yet TCRdb's version contains in-frame clones alone and is incomplete. V, J and clone size were drawn from that table, and D and trimming were deduced from the DNA. The repertoire holds 250,000 to 400,000 clones, with approximately 88% as singletons. The sequenced material came from peripheral blood. This chain uses TRBV6-6 with TRBJ1-4; D gene uncertain. The TCR sequence derives from a woman aged 25 to 39 with COVID-19, enrolled during active disease. CDR3 sequence (DNA): TGTGCCAGCAGTCGAGCTCATGAGGGTACTAATGAAAAACTGTTTTTT. Translated, it gives CASSRAHEGTNEKLFF.